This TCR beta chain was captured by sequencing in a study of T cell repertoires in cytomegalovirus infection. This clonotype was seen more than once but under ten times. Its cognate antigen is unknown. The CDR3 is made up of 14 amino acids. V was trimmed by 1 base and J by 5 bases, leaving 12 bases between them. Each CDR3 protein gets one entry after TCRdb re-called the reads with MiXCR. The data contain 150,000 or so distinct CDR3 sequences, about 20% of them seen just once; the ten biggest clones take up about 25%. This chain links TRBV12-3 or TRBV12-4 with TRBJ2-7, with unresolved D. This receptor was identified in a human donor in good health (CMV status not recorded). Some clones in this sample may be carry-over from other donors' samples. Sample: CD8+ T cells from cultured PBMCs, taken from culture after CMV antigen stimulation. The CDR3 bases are TGTGCCAGCAGTTTAGGGGCGGTGGGCCACGAGCAGTACTTC. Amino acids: CASSLGAVGHEQYF.